Presented here are 20 T cell receptor beta chains from one specimen sequenced in a study of blood T cell repertoires in COVID-19. Clones were sequenced by immunoSEQ multiplex PCR, and TCRdb holds only the in-frame ones, with some missing. The sample contains 300,000 to 450,000 clones, 85% of which appear only once. The sequenced sample consisted of peripheral blood. The receptors were sampled from a woman in her late teens or twenties with acute or convalescent COVID-19.

The rearrangement joins TRBV9 to TRBJ2-1; a weak D match, TRBD1 (6 bases). The CDR3 is 15 amino acids. V was clipped by 2 bases and J by 4 bases, with 13 bases between them. Germline CDR1 SGDLS, CDR2 YYNGEE. The CDR3 region has the DNA TGTGCCAGCAGCGTCCCAACAGACAGGTACAATGAGCAGTTCTTC. This sequence encodes CASSVPTDRYNEQFF. Drawing the rest from reference TRBV9 and TRBJ2-1, the complete variable domain is DSGVTQTPKHLITATGQRVTLRCSPRSGDLSVYWYQQSLDQGLQFLIQYYNGEERAKGNILERFSAQQFPDLHSELNLSSLELGDSALYFCASSVPTDRYNEQFFGPGTRLTVL.

This rearrangement joins TRBV27 to TRBJ2-5, with a tentative D call TRBD2 (5 bases). Germline V gene data show CDR1 as MNHEY and CDR2 as SMNVEV (reference sequence). Deletions cut 6 bases from V and 5 bases from J, with 13 bases between. The CDR3 is 13 amino acids. The CDR3: CASSEGVAETQYF. CDR3 sequence (DNA): TGTGCCAGCAGCGAGGGAGTTGCGGAGACCCAGTACTTC.

The chain uses TRBV2 and TRBJ1-6, with a tentative D call TRBD1 (5 bases). The CDR3 sequence is 12 residues long. The germline V gene encodes CDR1 SNHLY and CDR2 FYNNEI. V was trimmed by 6 bases and J by 9 bases, leaving 9 bases between them. In DNA form, the CDR3 reads TGTGCCAGCAGCGGAAGGGGTTCACCCCTCCACTTT. Protein: CASSGRGSPLHF.

The chain uses TRBV28 and TRBJ1-2; 7 bases agree with TRBD1. The junction had 11 bases not matched to a gene; V was cut back by 5 bases and J by 8 bases. The CDR3 has 14 residues. CDR1 and CDR2 (germline): MDHEN, SYDVKM. The DNA for the CDR3 is TGTGCCAGCAGTGCCCGGGACAGCCCTCTGGGCTACACCTTC. Residues: CASSARDSPLGYTF.

The J gene is TRBJ2-7, the V gene TRBV7-8; TRBD2 is a possible D gene (5 bases). CDR3 length equals 16 residues. Per germline, CDR1 SGHVS and CDR2 FQNEAQ. V lost 1 base, J lost 2 bases, and 15 bases lay in between. The CDR3 coding sequence is TGTGCCAGCAGCTTAGTCGGACTTTCTTATACCTACGAGCAGTACTTC. It is translated as CASSLVGLSYTYEQYF. Using reference TRBV7-8 and TRBJ2-7 for the parts outside the CDR3, the full variable domain is GAGVSQSPRYKVAKRGQDVALRCDPISGHVSLFWYQQALGQGPEFLTYFQNEAQLDKSGLPSDRFFAERPEGSVSTLKIQRTQQEDSAVYLCASSLVGLSYTYEQYFGPGTRLTVT.

The chain joins TRBV2 to TRBJ1-2; possible D gene TRBD1, 5 bases. Trimming took 4 bases from V and 8 from J, leaving 14 bases between them. This CDR3 contains 13 residues. Per the germline V gene, CDR1 is SNHLY and CDR2 is FYNNEI. The DNA of the CDR3 is TGTGCCAGCAGTGTTGCACAGGCGGGGGGCTACACCTTC. Amino acid sequence: CASSVAQAGGYTF.

This clone came up a few times. V usage is TRBV7-9 and J usage is TRBJ1-3; 7 bases are a match to TRBD1. Germline trimming cut 1 base from V and 0 bases from J; bases unmatched to any gene: 3. Germline V CDR1 and CDR2: SEHNR, FQNEAQ (reference sequence). The CDR3 has 16 amino acids. In nucleotides, the CDR3 is TGTGCCAGCAGCTTAGGGGGACAGCTCTCTGGAAACACCATATATTTT. Protein product: CASSLGGQLSGNTIYF.

This chain connects TRBV28 to TRBJ2-3, with D tentatively TRBD2 (6 bases). The CDR3 contains 17 residues. V was clipped by 6 bases and J by 5 bases, with 24 bases between them. Germline V gene lookup returns CDR1 MDHEN and CDR2 SYDVKM. The CDR3 spells CASSRPGLESTRDTQYF. Written as DNA, the CDR3 is TGTGCCAGCAGCCGACCAGGGCTAGAATCGACTAGAGATACGCAGTATTTT.

The rearrangement uses TRBV10-3 and TRBJ2-1, with TRBD2 as a possible D gene (5 bases). The CDR3 totals 15 residues. Between the trimmed V and J ends, which lost 0 bases and 9 bases, there was a span of 15 bases. Germline-derived CDR1 and CDR2 are ENHRY and SYGVKD. The CDR3 coding sequence is TGTGCCATCAGTGAGTCAGTAATAGTTCGGGGTGAGCAGTTCTTC. It encodes CAISESVIVRGEQFF.

CDR3 in amino acids: CASSLGPQVNYGYTF. The CDR3 nucleotides are TGTGCCAGCAGCCTGGGGCCCCAAGTTAACTATGGCTACACCTTC. The chain is built from TRBV5-6 and TRBJ1-2; TRBD1 is a possible D gene (5 bases). Germline-derived CDR1 and CDR2 are SGHDT and YYEEEE. CDR3 length equals 15 residues. Trimming shortened V by 4 bases and J by 1 base, and 14 bases separated the two germline ends. The full variable domain, completed using reference TRBV5-6 and TRBJ1-2, is DAGVTQSPTHLIKTRGQQVTLRCSPKSGHDTVSWYQQALGQGPQFIFQYYEEEERQRGNFPDRFSGHQFPNYSSELNVNALLLGDSALYLCASSLGPQVNYGYTFGSGTRLTVV.

This chain links TRBV2 with TRBJ1-2; no clear D. The CDR3 is 12 residues long. Germline assignment: CDR1 SNHLY and CDR2 FYNNEI. Between the trimmed V and J ends, which lost 4 bases and 4 bases, there was a span of 7 bases. The chain's CDR3 is CASSAGAYGYTF. CDR3 coding DNA: TGTGCCAGCAGTGCGGGAGCCTATGGCTACACCTTC.

The chain employs TRBV6-1 and TRBJ1-1, with D possibly TRBD1 on 5 matching bases. Deletions cut 2 bases from V and 0 bases from J, with 19 bases between. Germline V gene data show CDR1 as MNHNS and CDR2 as SASEGT. The CDR3 sequence is 18 residues long. Here the CDR3 DNA reads TGTGCCAGCAGTGAACTGCTCCGGGACTCTCTATTGAACACTGAAGCTTTCTTT. Protein product: CASSELLRDSLLNTEAFF.

The V and J genes are TRBV2 and TRBJ2-7, with D possibly being TRBD2 (6 bases). Trimming removed 11 bases at V and 1 base at J, with 15 bases between. The CDR3 extends over 13 amino acids. The germline V gene encodes CDR1 SNHLY and CDR2 FYNNEI. In nucleotides, the CDR3 is TGTGCCGGAGGGACGCCCGCATCCTACGAGCAGTACTTC. This sequence encodes CAGGTPASYEQYF.

V is TRBV15 and J is TRBJ2-5; D unclear. The V gene lost 4 bases and the J gene lost 2 bases, with 8 bases spanning the gap. The germline V gene encodes CDR1 LNHNV and CDR2 YYDKDF (reference sequence). CDR3 length equals 13 residues. The CDR3 DNA sequence: TGTGCCACCAGCACCGCAGGACAAGAGACCCAGTACTTC. Amino acid sequence: CATSTAGQETQYF.

V gene TRBV19 combines with J gene TRBJ1-1; D not resolved. This CDR3 has 14 residues. Germline V gene data show CDR1 as LNHDA and CDR2 as SQIVND (reference sequence). V was pared by 3 bases and J by 4 bases, with 12 bases between. The CDR3 protein is CASSMGFSSTEAFF. CDR3 sequence (DNA): TGTGCCAGTAGTATGGGCTTTTCGAGCACTGAAGCTTTCTTT.

V and J are TRBV7-9 and TRBJ1-3; no definite D call. Germline CDR1 reads SEHNR; CDR2 reads FQNEAQ (reference sequence). The CDR3 runs 12 residues. V gave up 4 bases and J gave up 4 bases, with 5 bases separating them. CDR3 protein: CASSSEGNTIYF. CDR3 sequence (DNA): TGTGCCAGCAGCTCCGAGGGAAACACCATATATTTT.

The table lists this clone with a count of one. This chain connects TRBV5-1 to TRBJ1-1; 9 bases are shared with TRBD1. CDR1 is SGHRS and CDR2 is YFSETQ in the germline V gene. Losses at the gene ends were 7 bases for V and 4 bases for J; bases not matched to a gene: 5. The CDR3 contains 13 residues. This chain's CDR3 is CASGTGRFTEAFF. The CDR3 region has the DNA TGCGCCAGCGGGACAGGGCGTTTCACTGAAGCTTTCTTT.

The chain combines TRBV6-1 with TRBJ1-2; TRBD1 aligns across 8 bases. Germline CDR1 and CDR2: MNHNS and SASEGT. J was trimmed by 3 bases and V by 1 base; bases with no gene match: 1. The CDR3 is 14 amino acids. The CDR3 DNA reads as TGTGCCAGCAGTGAAGGGACAGGGTACTATGGCTACACCTTC. As protein: CASSEGTGYYGYTF.

The J gene is TRBJ2-6, the V gene TRBV5-1, with a tentative D call TRBD2 (6 bases). Trimming shortened V by 4 bases and J by 2 bases, and 16 bases separated the two germline ends. CDR3 length: 17 amino acids. Germline CDR1 reads SGHRS; CDR2 reads YFSETQ. The CDR3 sequence: CASSAGTQVPGANVLTF. CDR3 bases: TGCGCCAGCAGCGCCGGGACTCAAGTACCTGGGGCCAACGTCCTGACTTTC.

The V and J genes are TRBV6-4 and TRBJ2-6; D remains unclear. The CDR3 runs 13 residues. V lost 6 bases, J lost 3 bases, and 6 bases lay in between. From germline, CDR1 is MRHNA and CDR2 SNTAGT. The chain's CDR3 is CASSADGANVLTF. DNA for the CDR3: TGTGCCAGCAGCGCGGATGGGGCCAACGTCCTGACTTTC.